This TCR beta chain was documented in a study of control samples from healthy donors and cancer patients. This clone was recorded once. This CDR3 has 16 residues. Losses at the gene ends were 5 bases for V and 1 base for J; bases not matched to a gene: 3. Germline CDR1 and CDR2: ENHRY and SYGVKD. The repertoire was sequenced with immunoSEQ multiplex PCR; TCRdb's copy has only in-frame clones and lacks some. The data contain 150,000 or so clones, approximately 94% of them singletons. Sequencing was carried out using blood. V usage is TRBV10-3 and J usage is TRBJ2-2; 11 bases fit TRBD2. This TCR derives from a man between 18 and 35 years old in good health. The CDR3 spells CAISTGLAVNTGELFF. CDR3 DNA sequence: TGTGCCATCAGTACGGGACTAGCGGTGAACACCGGGGAGCTGTTTTTT.